Here is one T cell receptor (beta chain) with its context. Its antigen is not identified. The data stem from a study of cytomegalovirus exposure and HLA in healthy donors. For the study at large: The Caucasian-associated ancestry cluster contained 75% to 85% of the 300 to 450 genotyped donors. General study findings and limits: In a later analysis, common viral pathogens appeared linked to several of the most significant clusters.

Use of 60 Vbeta and 13 Jbeta primers characterized the PCR. Assay: immunoSEQ multiplex PCR; the TCRdb copy retains only in-frame clones and omits some. The table shows 85,000 to 130,000 clones, with 65% to 75% occurring only once. V lost 0 bases and J lost 5, with 10 bases in between. The CDR3 loop spans 14 amino acids. The germline V gene has CDR1 LNHNV and CDR2 YYDKDF (reference sequence). The sample comprised PBMCs. This TCR came from a woman under 30 in good health and CMV-seropositive. V and J are TRBV15 and TRBJ1-2; possibly TRBD1 for D (5 bases). The DNA for the CDR3 is TGTGCCACCAGCAGAGATACAGGAGCTTATGGCTACACCTTC. It translates to CATSRDTGAYGYTF.